This T cell receptor (beta chain) derives from a study of cytomegalovirus exposure and HLA in healthy donors. Study details: In a later analysis, it was reported that the roughly 120 validation repertoires had been produced on the same platform as the roughly 700 repertoires belonging to the first cohort. General observations from the study: In the roughly 130 validation repertoires, a later analysis found that first-cohort TCR clusters tended to co-occur.

The data were produced by immunoSEQ multiplex PCR, yet TCRdb's version contains in-frame clones alone and is incomplete. Of around 200,000 clones in the sample, approximately 86% were seen once. This clone was found once. Its cognate antigen is unknown. Sample: PBMCs. The sequence derives from a woman between 18 and 29 years old in good health and CMV-seronegative.

The CDR3 region is CAWTATNEKLFF. CDR3 coding DNA: TGTGCCTGGACTGCAACTAATGAAAAACTGTTTTTT. The chain has TRBV30 and TRBJ1-4; D is undetermined. The germline V and J ends were trimmed by 4 bases and 0 bases, with 3 bases remaining between them. The CDR3 extends over 12 amino acids. The germline CDR1 and CDR2 sequences are GTSNPN and SVGIG (reference sequence).